These 28 T cell receptor beta chains were all obtained from the same sample, sequenced in a study of response to subunit inactivated influenza vaccine (dated by TCRdb to the late 2010s). Library creation used RT-PCR. Data came from an Illumina HiSeq 2500. The public sequencing data were trimmed at Q25 with fastp and processed into clonotypes with MiXCR by TCRdb, which kept only in-frame beta chains. Every entry covers one CDR3 protein and lists the most common genes and DNA from its rows. Counted in this sample were 550,000 to 650,000 distinct CDR3 sequences; roughly 10% of them appeared once. Together, the top ten hold roughly 10% of the sample. The specimen comprised PBMCs from blood, sampled on the day of vaccination. All receptors derive from a man in his fifties who received an inactivated influenza vaccine. Donor details come from another sample of the same person, matched by shared clones.

The gene calls are TRBV5-1 and TRBJ2-2; possible D gene TRBD1, 6 bases. Germline V gene sequence: CDR1 SGHRS, CDR2 YFSETQ. CDR3 length: 16 residues. V gave up 0 bases and J gave up 4 bases, with 13 bases separating them. For the CDR3, the DNA is TGCGCCAGCAGCTTGGAACAGGGTGTGGGCACCGGGGAGCTGTTTTTT. It specifies CASSLEQGVGTGELFF.

The chain has TRBV7-8 and TRBJ2-4, with 7 bases aligning to TRBD1. The V segment lost 5 bases and the J segment 5 bases; nucleotides outside the gene matches: 6. CDR3 length equals 14 residues. Germline assignment: CDR1 SGHVS and CDR2 FQNEAQ. The CDR3 loop is CASSIIGTENIQYF. CDR3 DNA sequence: TGTGCCAGCAGCATCATAGGGACAGAAAACATTCAGTACTTC.

Ten or more counts support this clonotype. The V call is TRBV28, the J call TRBJ2-5; 7 bases match TRBD2. CDR1 and CDR2 from the germline V gene are MDHEN and SYDVKM. The CDR3 is 15 residues long. The trim removed 6 bases at V and 2 bases at J, leaving 9 bases unmatched. The CDR3 is CASSIQGRVQETQYF. In nucleotides, the CDR3 is TGTGCCAGCAGCATCCAAGGGAGGGTACAAGAGACCCAGTACTTC.

This clonotype occurred many times. The genes are TRBV29-1 and TRBJ2-3; D is uncertain. The CDR3 extends over 14 amino acids. Germline loops: CDR1 SQVTM, CDR2 ANQGSEA. V was trimmed by 1 base and J by 0 bases, leaving 8 bases between them. CDR3 protein: CSVEGVGSTDTQYF. The DNA for the CDR3 is TGCAGCGTTGAAGGGGTGGGTAGCACAGATACGCAGTATTTT.

This clonotype was picked up a small number of times. V and J are TRBV29-1 and TRBJ2-7, with D unclear. Between the trimmed V and J ends, which lost 4 bases and 3 bases, there was a span of 10 bases. The CDR3 is made up of 12 amino acids. CDR1 is SQVTM and CDR2 is ANQGSEA in the germline V gene. The CDR3 spells CSVAGSFYEQYF. CDR3 nucleotides: TGCAGCGTTGCCGGCAGCTTCTACGAGCAGTACTTC.

This clonotype has at least ten counts. The chain links TRBV9 to TRBJ2-3; D unresolved. In germline, CDR1 is SGDLS, CDR2 YYNGEE. V lost 0 bases and J lost 0, with 5 bases in between. The CDR3 is made up of 14 amino acids. CDR3 DNA: TGTGCCAGCAGCGTAGAAGTTAGCACAGATACGCAGTATTTT. This encodes CASSVEVSTDTQYF.

V gene TRBV4-1 combines with J gene TRBJ1-2, with unresolved D. CDR3 length equals 14 residues. V was cut by 0 bases and J by 8 bases, with 13 bases left in between. Germline-derived CDR1 and CDR2 are MGHRA and YSYEKL. CDR3 in DNA: TGCGCCAGCAGCCAAGATCTTCTTGAGTGGGGCTACACCTTC. This codes for CASSQDLLEWGYTF.

The chain is built from TRBV10-3 and TRBJ2-2, with D possibly being TRBD1 or TRBD2 (5 bases each). The CDR3 has 13 amino acids. The V and J ends lost 9 bases and 6 bases respectively, with 14 bases between them. In germline, CDR1 is ENHRY, CDR2 SYGVKD. The CDR3 bases are TGTGCCATACCGGGGCCTTCACCCGGGGAGCTGTTTTTT. The encoded protein is CAIPGPSPGELFF.

This clonotype was picked up many times. V and J are TRBV10-3 and TRBJ2-7; D may match TRBD1 or TRBD2 (5 bases each). Germline V gene data show CDR1 as ENHRY and CDR2 as SYGVKD. The CDR3 length is 15 residues. V lost 5 bases, J lost 3 bases, and 17 bases lay in between. The CDR3 is CAISWGLRDGYEQYF. Written as DNA, the CDR3 is TGTGCCATCAGTTGGGGTCTCCGGGACGGCTACGAGCAGTACTTC.

This clonotype was seen more than once but under ten times. This chain joins TRBV29-1 and TRBJ2-7; D possibly matches TRBD1 or TRBD2 (6 bases each). From germline, CDR1 is SQVTM and CDR2 ANQGSEA. The CDR3 length is 18 residues. Trimming left V 5 bases short and J 0 bases short, with 26 bases between. The CDR3 sequence is CSVYIRRRRGPSSYEQYF. CDR3 DNA sequence: TGCAGCGTTTATATAAGGCGTCGTCGGGGGCCGAGCTCCTACGAGCAGTACTTC.

The gene calls are TRBV18 and TRBJ2-7; D unresolved. Looked up from germline, CDR1 is KGHSH and CDR2 is LQKENI. This CDR3 has 12 residues. The V and J ends lost 6 bases and 6 bases respectively, with 12 bases between them. The CDR3 reads CASSYRLGEQYF. As DNA, the CDR3 is TGTGCCAGCTCCTATCGCCTCGGCGAGCAGTACTTC.

The genes are TRBV6-5 and TRBJ2-2; D remains unclear. CDR1 and CDR2 (germline): MNHEY, SVGAGI. Deletions cut 2 bases from V and 1 base from J, with 8 bases between. The CDR3 runs to 15 residues. The CDR3, as DNA: TGTGCCAGCAGTTACGGCAGCATGAACACCGGGGAGCTGTTTTTT. Its protein is CASSYGSMNTGELFF.

This chain links TRBV28 with TRBJ2-1, with 12 nucleotides matching TRBD2. The CDR3 is made up of 17 amino acids. Germline values: CDR1 MDHEN, CDR2 SYDVKM. With 3 bases clipped from V and 6 bases from J, the junction kept 9 bases outside the gene matches. CDR3 nucleotides: TGTGCCAGCAGTTTCCTTCCACTAGCGGGGGGTGTCAATGAGCAGTTCTTC. Protein product: CASSFLPLAGGVNEQFF.

The J gene is TRBJ2-7, the V gene TRBV7-2, with 12 nucleotides matching TRBD1. Trimming removed 5 bases from V and 5 bases from J; junction bases left unmatched: 7. Germline lookup yields CDR1 SGHTA and CDR2 FQGNSA. There are 15 residues in the CDR3. In DNA form, the CDR3 reads TGTGCCAGCAGCCCACCGGGACAGGGGGCGAACGAGCAGTACTTC. As protein: CASSPPGQGANEQYF.

This clonotype was seen a handful of times. This chain uses TRBV2 with TRBJ2-1; 11 nucleotides align to TRBD2. CDR1 SNHLY and CDR2 FYNNEI come from the germline V gene. The CDR3 length is 15 residues. J gave up 7 bases and V 7 bases, and 9 bases lay outside the gene matches. CDR3 in amino acids: CASTEALAGVNEQFF. CDR3 bases: TGTGCCAGCACTGAGGCACTAGCGGGGGTTAATGAGCAGTTCTTC. The whole variable domain, remainder taken from reference TRBV2 and TRBJ2-1, is EPEVTQTPSHQVTQMGQEVILRCVPISNHLYFYWYRQILGQKVEFLVSFYNNEISEKSEIFDDQFSVERPDGSNFTLKIRSTKLEDSAMYFCASTEALAGVNEQFFGPGTRLTVL.

CDR3 bases: TGTGCCAGCCTCGCAACCGTGACTCGTAGCACAGATACGCAGTATTTT. It codes for CASLATVTRSTDTQYF. This chain joins TRBV27 and TRBJ2-3; D remains ambiguous. The germline gives CDR1 MNHEY, CDR2 SMNVEV (reference sequence). This CDR3 has 16 amino acids. Trimming removed 8 bases from V and 0 bases from J, with 18 bases in between.

This clonotype was counted only a few times. The V gene is TRBV29-1, the J gene TRBJ1-5; TRBD1 aligns across 11 bases. Germline V gene data show CDR1 as SQVTM and CDR2 as ANQGSEA. The CDR3 contains 13 residues. V shed 4 bases and J 7 bases; nucleotides not matched to a gene: 3. This CDR3 reads CSVGGDRGQPQHF. In nucleotides, the CDR3 is TGCAGCGTTGGGGGGGACAGGGGGCAGCCCCAGCATTTT.

V and J are TRBV28 and TRBJ2-2, with D hard to call. CDR3 size: 15 residues. In germline, CDR1 is MDHEN, CDR2 SYDVKM. Trimming cost V 5 bases and J 3 bases, with 13 bases left between them. CDR3 nucleotides: TGTGCCAGCAGTCCACCCCGGGCCCACACCGGGGAGCTGTTTTTT. Amino acid sequence: CASSPPRAHTGELFF.

This clonotype was picked up a small number of times. V and J are TRBV12-3 or TRBV12-4 and TRBJ1-1, with 7 nucleotides matching TRBD1. The CDR3 runs to 14 residues. Trimming removed 5 bases from V and 4 bases from J; junction bases left unmatched: 7. CDR3 amino acids: CASSPTTGFTEAFF. CDR3 sequence (DNA): TGTGCCAGCAGTCCGACGACAGGGTTCACTGAAGCTTTCTTT.

In its sample, this clonotype was seen many times. This sequence joins TRBV7-9 and TRBJ2-2; D is unresolved. The CDR3 length is 15 residues. V lost 1 base and J 3 bases, leaving 9 bases between the germline ends. Germline loops: CDR1 SEHNR, CDR2 FQNEAQ (reference sequence). The CDR3 DNA sequence: TGTGCCAGCAGCTTAGACTTCGGTTACACCGGGGAGCTGTTTTTT. It is translated as CASSLDFGYTGELFF.

The chain is built from TRBV6-1 and TRBJ2-2; the D call may be TRBD1 or TRBD2 (5 bases each). This CDR3 has 15 amino acids. Trimming cost V 7 bases and J 6 bases, with 18 bases left between them. CDR1 and CDR2 (germline): MNHNS, SASEGT. Here the CDR3 DNA reads TGTGCCAGCAAGCTAAACTCCGGGACGCCCGGGGAGCTGTTTTTT. It encodes CASKLNSGTPGELFF.

This clonotype was counted at least ten times. The chain combines TRBV6-1 with TRBJ1-4, with no clear D. CDR3 length: 16 residues. Germline values: CDR1 MNHNS, CDR2 SASEGT. The V gene lost 0 bases and the J gene lost 4 bases, with 12 bases spanning the gap. CDR3 DNA sequence: TGTGCCAGCAGTGAAGCTGAGGGATTGATTAATGAAAAACTGTTTTTT. It is translated as CASSEAEGLINEKLFF.

This chain joins TRBV9 and TRBJ2-7, with a possible D match to TRBD2 (6 bases). This CDR3 region has 15 residues. Germline V gives CDR1 SGDLS, CDR2 YYNGEE. V lost 0 bases to trimming and J lost 0 bases, with 10 bases between them. This CDR3 is CASSVDGSHSYEQYF. CDR3 DNA: TGTGCCAGCAGCGTAGACGGGAGCCACTCCTACGAGCAGTACTTC.

J is TRBJ2-3 and V is TRBV10-3; 11 bases map to TRBD2. CDR3 size: 15 residues. Germline V lookup: CDR1 ENHRY, CDR2 SYGVKD. Trimming removed 4 bases from V and 4 bases from J; junction bases left unmatched: 4. The CDR3 DNA sequence: TGTGCCATCAGTGGACTAGCGGGGAACGCAGATACGCAGTATTTT. It translates to CAISGLAGNADTQYF.

This clonotype was seen only a few times. The chain has TRBV12-3 or TRBV12-4 and TRBJ1-6, with 7 nucleotides matching TRBD1. The CDR3 loop spans 14 amino acids. V was clipped by 6 bases and J by 8 bases; unmatched bases: 7. The CDR3 loop is CASSPAGGYSPLHF. The CDR3 DNA reads as TGTGCCAGCAGCCCCGCAGGGGGGTATTCACCCCTCCACTTT.

J is TRBJ1-3 and V is TRBV4-2; D is ambiguous. This CDR3 is built from 16 residues. Germline CDR1 reads LGHNA; CDR2 reads YNFKEQ. Deletions cut 1 base from V and 0 bases from J, with 10 bases between. CDR3 in DNA: TGTGCCAGCAGCCAAGTTGGACGGCCCTCTGGAAACACCATATATTTT. Encoded protein: CASSQVGRPSGNTIYF.

The CDR3 DNA is TGCAGTGCTAGAGCCGGGACGGACAGGGAGAACATTCAGTACTTC. This codes for CSARAGTDRENIQYF. J is TRBJ2-4 and V is TRBV20-1; 8 bases agree with TRBD1. There are 15 residues in the CDR3. Germline V gene lookup returns CDR1 DFQATT and CDR2 SNEGSKA (reference sequence). Losses at the gene ends were 1 base for V and 7 bases for J; bases not matched to a gene: 9.

The rearrangement links TRBV4-1 to TRBJ2-5; D not certain. The germline CDR1 and CDR2 sequences are MGHRA and YSYEKL. Trimming removed 0 bases from V and 5 bases from J, with 10 bases in between. The length of the CDR3 is 14 residues. The CDR3 here is CASSQELRPETQYF. As DNA, the CDR3 is TGCGCCAGCAGCCAAGAACTGAGGCCGGAGACCCAGTACTTC.